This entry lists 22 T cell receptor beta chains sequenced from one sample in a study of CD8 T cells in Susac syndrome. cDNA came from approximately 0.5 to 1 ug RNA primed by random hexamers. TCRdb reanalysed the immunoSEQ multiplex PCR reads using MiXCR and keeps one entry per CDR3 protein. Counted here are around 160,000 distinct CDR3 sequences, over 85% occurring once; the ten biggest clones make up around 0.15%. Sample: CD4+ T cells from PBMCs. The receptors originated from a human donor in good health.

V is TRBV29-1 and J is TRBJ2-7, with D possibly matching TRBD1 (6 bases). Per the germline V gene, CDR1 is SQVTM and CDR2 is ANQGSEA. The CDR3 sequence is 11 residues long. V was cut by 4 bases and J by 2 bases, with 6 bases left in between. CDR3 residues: CSVGQAYEQYF. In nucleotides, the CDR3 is TGCAGCGTTGGACAGGCCTACGAGCAGTACTTC.

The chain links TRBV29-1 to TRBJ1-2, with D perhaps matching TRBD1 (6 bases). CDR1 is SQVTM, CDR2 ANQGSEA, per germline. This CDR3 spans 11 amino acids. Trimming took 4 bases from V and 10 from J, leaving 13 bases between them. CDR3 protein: CSVGQDRSYTF. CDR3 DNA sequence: TGCAGCGTTGGACAGGACCGATCCTACACCTTC.

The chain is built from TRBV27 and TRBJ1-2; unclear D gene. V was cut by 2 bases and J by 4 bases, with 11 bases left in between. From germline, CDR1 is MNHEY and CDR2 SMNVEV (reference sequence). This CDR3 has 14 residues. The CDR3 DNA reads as TGTGCCAGCAGTTTAGGCGCCGCGGGCTATGGCTACACCTTC. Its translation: CASSLGAAGYGYTF.

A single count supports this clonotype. CDR3: CASSVGSGGRGDTQYF. CDR3 sequence (DNA): TGTGCCAGCAGCGTTGGTAGCGGGGGGCGGGGCGATACGCAGTATTTT. The chain joins TRBV5-6 to TRBJ2-3, with 10 bases aligning to TRBD2. V lost 4 bases and J lost 6; bases outside the gene matches: 11. The CDR3 has 16 residues. The germline V gene encodes CDR1 SGHDT and CDR2 YYEEEE.

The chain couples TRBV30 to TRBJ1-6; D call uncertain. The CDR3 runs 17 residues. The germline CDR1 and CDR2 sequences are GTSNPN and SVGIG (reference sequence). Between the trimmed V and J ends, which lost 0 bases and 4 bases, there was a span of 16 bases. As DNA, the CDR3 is TGTGCCTGGAGTGTACTTTCTCGCCAGCTTTATAATTCACCCCTCCACTTT. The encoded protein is CAWSVLSRQLYNSPLHF.

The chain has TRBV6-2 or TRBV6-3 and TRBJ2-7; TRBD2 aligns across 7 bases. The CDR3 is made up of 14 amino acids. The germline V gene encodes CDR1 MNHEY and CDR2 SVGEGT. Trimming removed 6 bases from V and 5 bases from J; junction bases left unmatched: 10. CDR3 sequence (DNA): TGTGCCAGCAGGGCGGTTTCCCGGGAGGACGAGCAGTACTTC. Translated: CASRAVSREDEQYF.

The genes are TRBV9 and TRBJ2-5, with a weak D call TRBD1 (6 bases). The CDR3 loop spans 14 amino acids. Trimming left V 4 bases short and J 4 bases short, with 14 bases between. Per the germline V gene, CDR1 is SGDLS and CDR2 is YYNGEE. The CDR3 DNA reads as TGTGCCAGCAGCAGAGAGGGGGTTCGAGAGACCCAGTACTTC. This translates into CASSREGVRETQYF.

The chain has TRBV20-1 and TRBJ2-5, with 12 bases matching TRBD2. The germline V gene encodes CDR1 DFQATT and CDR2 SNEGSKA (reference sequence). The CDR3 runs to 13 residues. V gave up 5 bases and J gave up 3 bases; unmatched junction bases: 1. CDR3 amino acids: CSARLAGEETQYF. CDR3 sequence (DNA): TGCAGTGCTCGACTAGCGGGGGAAGAGACCCAGTACTTC.

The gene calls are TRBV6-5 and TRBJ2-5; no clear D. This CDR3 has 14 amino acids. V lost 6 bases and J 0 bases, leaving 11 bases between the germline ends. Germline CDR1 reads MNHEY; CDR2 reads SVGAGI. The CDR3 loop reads CASSPLSYQETQYF. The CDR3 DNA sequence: TGTGCCAGCAGCCCCCTGAGTTACCAAGAGACCCAGTACTTC.

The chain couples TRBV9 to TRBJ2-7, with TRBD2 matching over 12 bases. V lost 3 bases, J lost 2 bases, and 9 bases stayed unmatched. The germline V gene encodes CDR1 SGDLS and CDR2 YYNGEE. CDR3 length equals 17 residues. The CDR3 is CASSDSSGGAFPYEQYF. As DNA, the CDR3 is TGTGCCAGCAGCGATTCTAGCGGGGGGGCCTTCCCCTACGAGCAGTACTTC.

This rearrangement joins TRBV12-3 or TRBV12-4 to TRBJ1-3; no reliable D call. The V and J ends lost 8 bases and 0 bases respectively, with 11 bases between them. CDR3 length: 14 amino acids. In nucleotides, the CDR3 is TGTGCCAGCTGTGACCCGAGCTCTGGAAACACCATATATTTT. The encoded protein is CASCDPSSGNTIYF.

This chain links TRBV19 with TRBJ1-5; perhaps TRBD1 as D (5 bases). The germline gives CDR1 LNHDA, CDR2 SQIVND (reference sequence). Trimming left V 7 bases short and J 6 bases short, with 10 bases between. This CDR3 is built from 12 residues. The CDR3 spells CASNLRGQPQHF. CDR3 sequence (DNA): TGTGCCAGTAATCTTAGGGGTCAGCCCCAGCATTTT.

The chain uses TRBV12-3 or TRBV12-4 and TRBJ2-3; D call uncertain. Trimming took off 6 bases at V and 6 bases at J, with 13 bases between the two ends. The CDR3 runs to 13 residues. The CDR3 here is CASSPVVTDTQYF. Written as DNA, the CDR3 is TGTGCCAGCAGCCCGGTGGTTACCGATACGCAGTATTTT.

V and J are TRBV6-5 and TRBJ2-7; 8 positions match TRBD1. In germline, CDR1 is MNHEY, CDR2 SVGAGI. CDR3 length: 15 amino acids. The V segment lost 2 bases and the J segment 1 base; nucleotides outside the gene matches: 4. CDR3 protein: CASSYKGQESYEQYF. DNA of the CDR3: TGTGCCAGCAGTTACAAGGGACAGGAGTCCTACGAGCAGTACTTC.

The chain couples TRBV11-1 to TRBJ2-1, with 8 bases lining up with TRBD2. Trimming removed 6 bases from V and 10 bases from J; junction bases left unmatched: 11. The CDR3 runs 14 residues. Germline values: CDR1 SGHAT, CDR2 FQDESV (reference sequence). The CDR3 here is CASRLGLESGEQFF. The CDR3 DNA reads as TGTGCCAGCAGATTGGGACTAGAAAGTGGGGAGCAGTTCTTC.

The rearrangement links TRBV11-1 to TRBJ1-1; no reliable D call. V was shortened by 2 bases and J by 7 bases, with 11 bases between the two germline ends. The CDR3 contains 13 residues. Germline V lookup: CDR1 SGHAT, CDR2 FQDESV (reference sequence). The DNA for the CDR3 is TGTGCCAGCAGCTTAACCGTAACGGATGAAGCTTTCTTT. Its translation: CASSLTVTDEAFF.

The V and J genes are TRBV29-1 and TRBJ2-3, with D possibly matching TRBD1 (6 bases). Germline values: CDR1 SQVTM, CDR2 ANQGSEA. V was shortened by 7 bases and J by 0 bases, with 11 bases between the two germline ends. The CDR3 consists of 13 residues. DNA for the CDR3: TGCAGCGGTGGGACATATAGCACAGATACGCAGTATTTT. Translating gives CSGGTYSTDTQYF.

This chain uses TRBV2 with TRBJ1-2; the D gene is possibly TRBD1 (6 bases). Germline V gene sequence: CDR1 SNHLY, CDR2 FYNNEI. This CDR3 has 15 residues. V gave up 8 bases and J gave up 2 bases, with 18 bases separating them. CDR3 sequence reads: CASGTVGQSNYGYTF. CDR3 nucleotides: TGTGCCAGCGGAACCGTAGGACAGTCAAACTATGGCTACACCTTC.

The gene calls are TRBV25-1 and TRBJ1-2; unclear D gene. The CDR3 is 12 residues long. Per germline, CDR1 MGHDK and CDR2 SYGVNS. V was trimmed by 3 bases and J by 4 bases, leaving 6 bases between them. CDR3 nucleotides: TGTGCCAGCAGTGACGGTCGCTATGGCTACACCTTC. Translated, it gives CASSDGRYGYTF.

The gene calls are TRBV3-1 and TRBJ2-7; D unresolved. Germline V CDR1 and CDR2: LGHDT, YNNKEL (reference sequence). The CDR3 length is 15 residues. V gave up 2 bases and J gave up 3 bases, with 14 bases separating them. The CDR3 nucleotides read TGTGCCAGCAGCCAATGGAATTCCCAAGACTACGAGCAGTACTTC. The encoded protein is CASSQWNSQDYEQYF.

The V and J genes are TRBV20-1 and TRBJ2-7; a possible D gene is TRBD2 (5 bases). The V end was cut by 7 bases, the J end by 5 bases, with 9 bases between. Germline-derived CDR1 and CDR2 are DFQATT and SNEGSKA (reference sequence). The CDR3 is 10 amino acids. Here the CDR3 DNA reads TGCAGTGTCGGGGTCCACGAGCAGTACTTC. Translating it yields CSVGVHEQYF.

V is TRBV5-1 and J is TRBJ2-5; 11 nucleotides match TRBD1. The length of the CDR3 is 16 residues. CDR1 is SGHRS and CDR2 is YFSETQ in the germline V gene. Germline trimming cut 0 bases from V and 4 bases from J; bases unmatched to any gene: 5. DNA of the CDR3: TGCGCCAGCAGCTTGGCCGGACAGGGGGCAGCAGAGACCCAGTACTTC. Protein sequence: CASSLAGQGAAETQYF.